This T cell receptor (beta chain) was recovered during a study of blood T cell repertoires in COVID-19. About the study: Sites across the United States, Italy and Spain contributed samples from acute and convalescent COVID-19.

Losses at the gene ends were 5 bases for V and 2 bases for J; bases not matched to a gene: 10. The CDR3 has 16 amino acids. CDR1 is SGHNT and CDR2 is YYREEE in the germline V gene (reference sequence). Under the authors' procedure: Reference gene primer amplification gave estimated nucleated cell counts. Data came from immunoSEQ multiplex PCR; TCRdb stores just in-frame clones and leaves some out. D and trimming come from the DNA, and the V and J calls and clone size come from that table. Of more than 25,000 clones in the sample, roughly nine tenths are singletons; the top ten hold about 51%. Sample: peripheral blood. The J gene is TRBJ1-2, the V gene TRBV5-4; 9 bases fit TRBD1. The sequence was obtained from a human donor with acute or convalescent COVID-19. The donor label of this sample is uncertain. The CDR3 nucleotides read TGTGCCAGCAGACGTAATACCGGGACAGGGAACTATGGCTACACCTTC. The encoded protein is CASRRNTGTGNYGYTF. The whole variable domain, remainder taken from reference TRBV5-4 and TRBJ1-2, is ETGVTQSPTHLIKTRGQQVTLRCSSQSGHNTVSWYQQALGQGPQFIFQYYREEENGRGNFPPRFSGLQFPNYSSELNVNALELDDSALYLCASRRNTGTGNYGYTFGSGTRLTVV.